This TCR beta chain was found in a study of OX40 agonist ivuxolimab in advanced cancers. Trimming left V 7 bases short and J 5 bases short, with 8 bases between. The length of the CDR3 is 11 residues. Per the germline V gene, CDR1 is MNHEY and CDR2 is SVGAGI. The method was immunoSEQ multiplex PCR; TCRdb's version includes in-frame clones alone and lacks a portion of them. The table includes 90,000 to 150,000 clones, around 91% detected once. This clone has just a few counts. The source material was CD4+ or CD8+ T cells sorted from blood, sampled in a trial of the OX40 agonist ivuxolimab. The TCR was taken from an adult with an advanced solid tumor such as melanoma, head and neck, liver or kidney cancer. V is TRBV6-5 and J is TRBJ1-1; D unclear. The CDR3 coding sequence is TGTGCCAGCACCTGGGGAACTGAAGCTTTCTTT. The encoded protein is CASTWGTEAFF.